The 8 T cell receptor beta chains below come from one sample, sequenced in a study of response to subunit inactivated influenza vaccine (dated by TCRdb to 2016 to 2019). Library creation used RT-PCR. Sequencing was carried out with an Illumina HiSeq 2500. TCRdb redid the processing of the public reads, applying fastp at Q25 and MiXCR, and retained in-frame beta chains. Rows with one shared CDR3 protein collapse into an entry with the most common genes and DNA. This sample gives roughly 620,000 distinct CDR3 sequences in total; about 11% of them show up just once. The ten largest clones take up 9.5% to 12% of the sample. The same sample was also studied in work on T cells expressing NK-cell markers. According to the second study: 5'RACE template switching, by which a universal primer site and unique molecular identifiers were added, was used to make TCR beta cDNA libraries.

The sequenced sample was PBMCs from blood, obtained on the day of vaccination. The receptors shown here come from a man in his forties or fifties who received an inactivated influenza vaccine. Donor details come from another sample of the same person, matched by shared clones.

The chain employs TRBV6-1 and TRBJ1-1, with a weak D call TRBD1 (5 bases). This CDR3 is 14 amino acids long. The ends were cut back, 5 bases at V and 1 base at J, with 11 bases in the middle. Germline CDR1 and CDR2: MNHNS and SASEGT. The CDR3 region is CASSPLTGNTEAFF. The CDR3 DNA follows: TGTGCCAGCAGTCCGCTAACAGGGAACACTGAAGCTTTCTTT.

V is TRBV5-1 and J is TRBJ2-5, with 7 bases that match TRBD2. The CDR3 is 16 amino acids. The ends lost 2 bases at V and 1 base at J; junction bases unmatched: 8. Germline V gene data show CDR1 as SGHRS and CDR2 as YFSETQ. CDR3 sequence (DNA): TGCGCCAGCAGCTTAGGGGCTAGCGGAGCCCAAGAGACCCAGTACTTC. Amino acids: CASSLGASGAQETQYF. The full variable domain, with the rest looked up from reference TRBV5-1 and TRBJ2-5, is KAGVTQTPRYLIKTRGQQVTLSCSPISGHRSVSWYQQTPGQGLQFLFEYFSETQRNKGNFPGRFSGRQFSNSRSEMNVSTLELGDSALYLCASSLGASGAQETQYFGPGTRLLVL.

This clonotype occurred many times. In nucleotides, the CDR3 is TGCGCCAGCAGCCCTGCAGGGGACCCATCCTACGAGCAGTACTTC. Its translation: CASSPAGDPSYEQYF. This sequence joins TRBV5-1 and TRBJ2-7; D is possibly TRBD1 (6 bases). This CDR3 comprises 15 residues. Germline CDR1 SGHRS, CDR2 YFSETQ. Between the trimmed V and J ends, which lost 4 bases and 1 base, there was a span of 15 bases.

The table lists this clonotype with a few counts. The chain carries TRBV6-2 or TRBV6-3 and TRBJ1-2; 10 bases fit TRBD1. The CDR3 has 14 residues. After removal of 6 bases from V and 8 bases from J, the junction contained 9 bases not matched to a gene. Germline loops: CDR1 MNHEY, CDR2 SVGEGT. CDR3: CASSTRQGARGYTF. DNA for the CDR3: TGTGCCAGCAGCACGAGACAGGGGGCCCGCGGCTACACCTTC.

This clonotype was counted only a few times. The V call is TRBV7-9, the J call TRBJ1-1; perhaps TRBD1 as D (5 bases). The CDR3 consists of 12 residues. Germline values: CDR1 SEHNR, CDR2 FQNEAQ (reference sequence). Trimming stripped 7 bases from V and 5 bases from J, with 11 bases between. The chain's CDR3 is CASILGGTEAFF. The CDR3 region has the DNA TGTGCCAGCATACTGGGGGGTACTGAAGCTTTCTTT.

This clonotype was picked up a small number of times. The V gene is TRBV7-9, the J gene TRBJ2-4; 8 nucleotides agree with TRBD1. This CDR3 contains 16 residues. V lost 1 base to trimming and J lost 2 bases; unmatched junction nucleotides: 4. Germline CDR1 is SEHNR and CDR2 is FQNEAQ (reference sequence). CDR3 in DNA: TGTGCCAGCAGCTTAGGACAGGGGCTGTCCAAAAACATTCAGTACTTC. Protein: CASSLGQGLSKNIQYF.

The CDR3 DNA reads as TGCAGTGCGGGAGAATCCTACGAGCAGTACTTC. As protein: CSAGESYEQYF. This chain links TRBV20-1 with TRBJ2-7; D possibly corresponds to TRBD2 (5 bases). This CDR3 spans 11 amino acids. The V end was cut by 6 bases, the J end by 1 base, with 7 bases between. From germline, CDR1 is DFQATT and CDR2 SNEGSKA (reference sequence).

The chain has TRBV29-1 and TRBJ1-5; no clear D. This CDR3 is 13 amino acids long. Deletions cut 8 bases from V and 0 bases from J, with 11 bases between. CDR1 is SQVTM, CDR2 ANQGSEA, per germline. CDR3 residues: CSTAENSNQPQHF. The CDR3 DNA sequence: TGCAGCACCGCAGAGAATAGCAATCAGCCCCAGCATTTT.